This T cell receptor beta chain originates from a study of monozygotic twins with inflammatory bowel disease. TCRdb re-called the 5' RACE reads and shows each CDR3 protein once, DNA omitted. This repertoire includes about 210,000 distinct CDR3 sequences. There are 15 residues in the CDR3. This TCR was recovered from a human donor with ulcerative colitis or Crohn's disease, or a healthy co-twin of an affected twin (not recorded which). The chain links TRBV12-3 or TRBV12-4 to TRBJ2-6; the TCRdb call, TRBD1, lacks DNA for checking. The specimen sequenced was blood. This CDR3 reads CASSWGARGANVLTF.